This T cell receptor beta chain was observed in a study of T cell repertoires in aging, cancer and after chemotherapy. Points from the study as a whole: Compared with age-matched healthy donors, untreated hematological or solid cancer patients showed higher blood TCR clonality. Rebound thymic output was suggested by rising median generation probability during chemotherapy in each cancer cohort.

This clonotype is a singleton in its sample. What it recognizes is unknown. Multiplex touch-down PCR with TRB-A/B primers amplified rearranged V-D-J TRB sequences. One entry per CDR3 protein results from TCRdb running MiXCR on the multiplex PCR reads. The sample lists 1,700 or so distinct CDR3 sequences, under 40% occurring once. The V end was cut by 2 bases, the J end by 1 base, with 8 bases between. The CDR3 has 14 residues. CDR1 is SEHNR, CDR2 FQNEAQ, per germline (reference sequence). Peripheral blood genomic DNA, not sorted cells or RNA, was the template. The clonotype comes from a human donor with a solid tumor. Sequencing was done on a sample of blood. V is TRBV7-9 and J is TRBJ1-1, with D maybe TRBD1 (5 bases). The DNA of the CDR3 is TGTGCCAGCAGCTTAAACCAGGGGAACACTGAAGCTTTCTTT. Protein: CASSLNQGNTEAFF.